These 13 T cell receptor beta chains were sequenced from one sample in a study of shared clonotypes between healthy human individuals. Using immunoSEQ multiplex PCR, the repertoire was profiled, and TCRdb retains in-frame clones only, with some absent. The sample carries 300,000 to 400,000 clones, around 86% recorded once. The specimen was memory CD8+ T cells sorted from blood. Subset here: CD45RO+ cells pooled with CCR7-negative TemRA cells. The receptors originated from a man aged 18 to 29 in good health.

This clone was found many times. The genes are TRBV5-6 and TRBJ1-5; D remains ambiguous. The CDR3 length is 14 residues. Germline CDR1 reads SGHDT; CDR2 reads YYEEEE. Trimming shortened V by 1 base and J by 6 bases, and 11 bases separated the two germline ends. The CDR3 region is CASSLTPRGQPQHF. The DNA for the CDR3 is TGTGCCAGCAGCTTGACCCCTCGGGGTCAGCCCCAGCATTTT.

This rearrangement joins TRBV6-1 to TRBJ2-3; no clear D. Trimming took off 3 bases at V and 3 bases at J, with 19 bases between the two ends. Per the germline V gene, CDR1 is MNHNS and CDR2 is SASEGT. The CDR3 loop spans 17 amino acids. The CDR3 spells CASSELIRPIRTDTQYF. CDR3 in DNA: TGTGCCAGCAGTGAGTTAATCAGGCCGATCCGAACAGATACGCAGTATTTT.

The rearrangement uses TRBV7-2 and TRBJ2-7; TRBD2 agrees at 10 bases. V shed 3 bases and J 2 bases; nucleotides not matched to a gene: 4. The CDR3 consists of 15 residues. Germline loops: CDR1 SGHTA, CDR2 FQGNSA. The CDR3 region has the DNA TGTGCCAGCAGCTTCGGCCTAGCGGGAGCCTACGAGCAGTACTTC. Its translation is CASSFGLAGAYEQYF.

This clone has more than one count but fewer than ten. The V and J genes are TRBV7-9 and TRBJ2-7, with a tentative D call TRBD1 (6 bases). CDR3 length: 14 amino acids. Germline loops: CDR1 SEHNR, CDR2 FQNEAQ (reference sequence). The V and J ends lost 8 bases and 3 bases respectively, with 17 bases between them. CDR3 bases: TGTGCCAGCGTTGAACAGGGCGACTACTACGAGCAGTACTTC. As protein: CASVEQGDYYEQYF.

This chain uses TRBV28 with TRBJ2-7; no reliable D call. The CDR3 runs 14 residues. Germline CDR1 is MDHEN and CDR2 is SYDVKM. Trimming took off 3 bases at V and 2 bases at J, with 11 bases between the two ends. CDR3 amino acids: CASSFFNGTYEQYF. The CDR3 DNA is TGTGCCAGCAGTTTTTTTAACGGTACCTACGAGCAGTACTTC.

The rearrangement uses TRBV4-3 and TRBJ2-1; D perhaps matches TRBD2 (6 bases). The germline V and J ends were trimmed by 4 bases and 9 bases, with 13 bases remaining between them. The CDR3 consists of 13 residues. CDR1 and CDR2 from the germline V gene are LGHNA and YSLEER. CDR3 in amino acids: CASSLRVGGEQFF. The CDR3 DNA is TGCGCCAGCAGCCTCCGGGTGGGAGGTGAGCAGTTCTTC.

V is TRBV6-5 and J is TRBJ2-5; D might be TRBD2 (5 bases). The germline V gene encodes CDR1 MNHEY and CDR2 SVGAGI. This CDR3 region has 15 residues. Trimming took off 6 bases at V and 2 bases at J, with 16 bases between the two ends. DNA for the CDR3: TGTGCCAGCAGCCGAATCCGGGATCTTCAAGAGACCCAGTACTTC. Translation gives CASSRIRDLQETQYF.

The V call is TRBV5-6, the J call TRBJ2-1, with unresolved D. In germline, CDR1 is SGHDT, CDR2 YYEEEE. The length of the CDR3 is 14 residues. V was clipped by 4 bases and J by 0 bases, with 8 bases between them. CDR3 sequence: CASSTQLSYNEQFF. CDR3 coding DNA: TGTGCCAGCAGCACTCAGCTCTCCTACAATGAGCAGTTCTTC.

The genes are TRBV7-8 and TRBJ2-3, with D unclear. CDR3 length: 16 residues. The V end was cut by 1 base, the J end by 0 bases, with 11 bases between. The germline gives CDR1 SGHVS, CDR2 FQNEAQ. DNA of the CDR3: TGTGCCAGCAGCTTAGAAATCAGTCTAAGCACAGATACGCAGTATTTT. Translation gives CASSLEISLSTDTQYF. Combining the CDR3 with reference TRBV7-8 and TRBJ2-3 gives the whole variable domain GAGVSQSPRYKVAKRGQDVALRCDPISGHVSLFWYQQALGQGPEFLTYFQNEAQLDKSGLPSDRFFAERPEGSVSTLKIQRTQQEDSAVYLCASSLEISLSTDTQYFGPGTRLTVL.

The rearrangement joins TRBV7-9 to TRBJ2-7; a weak D match, TRBD2 (6 bases). The CDR3 length is 14 residues. Trimming stripped 8 bases from V and 3 bases from J, with 17 bases between. Looked up from germline, CDR1 is SEHNR and CDR2 is FQNEAQ (reference sequence). CDR3 nucleotide sequence: TGTGCCAGCGGAGCCGGGACTTCAAACTACGAGCAGTACTTC. Protein sequence: CASGAGTSNYEQYF.

About this clone: Within the sample, other DNA sequences also encode this same CDR3. The chain uses TRBV11-2 and TRBJ2-7; D gene unclear. Trimming removed 3 bases from V and 4 bases from J, with 10 bases in between. The CDR3 totals 13 residues. Germline-derived CDR1 and CDR2 are SGHAT and FQNNGV. CDR3 residues: CASSFGVSYEQYF. DNA for the CDR3: TGTGCCAGCAGCTTTGGGGTTTCTTACGAGCAGTACTTC.

The CDR3 protein is CASSLAASGRGEQFF. DNA of the CDR3: TGCGCCAGCAGCCTAGCGGCTAGCGGGAGGGGTGAGCAGTTCTTC. This chain links TRBV4-3 with TRBJ2-1; 12 bases line up with TRBD2. The germline V gene has CDR1 LGHNA and CDR2 YSLEER. Germline trimming cut 4 bases from V and 9 bases from J; bases unmatched to any gene: 7. The CDR3 consists of 15 residues.

This chain uses TRBV28 with TRBJ1-3, with 7 bases aligning to TRBD1. V lost 5 bases and J lost 2; bases outside the gene matches: 18. The germline gives CDR1 MDHEN, CDR2 SYDVKM. This CDR3 has 19 amino acids. Here the CDR3 reads CASSPSFAFTGATGNTIYF. The DNA of the CDR3 is TGTGCCAGCAGTCCCTCATTTGCTTTTACAGGGGCGACTGGAAACACCATATATTTT. Looking up the rest from reference TRBV28 and TRBJ1-3 gives the full variable domain: DVKVTQSSRYLVKRTGEKVFLECVQDMDHENMFWYRQDPGLGLRLIYFSYDVKMKEKGDIPEGYSVSREKKERFSLILESASTNQTSMYLCASSPSFAFTGATGNTIYFGEGSWLTVV.